The source of this TCR beta chain is a study of T cells in Graves' hyperthyroidism and ophthalmopathy. About this clonotype: Antigen specificity is unknown.

The TCR beta CDR3 regions underwent amplification using RNA transcripts as the source. The HTBI primer set was used in a first-round RT-PCR of the TCR CDR3. TCRdb recomputed calls from the multiplex PCR reads with MiXCR, one row per CDR3 protein. The sample lists some 510,000 distinct CDR3 sequences, less than 25% occurring once. General observations from the study: A 13 V-J signature model discriminated ophthalmopathy versus stable hyperthyroidism.

The study excluded patients with uncontrolled infection, other autoimmune disease, pregnancy or lactation. The CDR3 extends over 15 amino acids. CDR1 and CDR2 (germline): SGHRS, YFSETQ. V lost 0 bases to trimming and J lost 3 bases, with 13 bases between them. The rearrangement links TRBV5-1 to TRBJ2-7; maybe TRBD1 (6 bases). The sequence was obtained from a man between 18 and 35 years old with Graves' hyperthyroidism. The specimen sequenced was blood. The CDR3, as DNA: TGCGCCAGCAGCTTGGCCTCAGGGGAACACTACGAGCAGTACTTC. Its protein product is CASSLASGEHYEQYF.